This passage covers 31 T cell receptor beta chains from one sample sequenced in a study of response to subunit inactivated influenza vaccine. TCRdb redid the calling of the RT-PCR reads with MiXCR, one entry per CDR3 protein. Among some 850,000 distinct CDR3 sequences, about 18% were seen once, and the ten largest hold 11%. This sample comprised PBMCs from blood, obtained approximately 5 days after vaccination. Every receptor here comes from a man over 45 who received an inactivated influenza vaccine.

This chain connects TRBV12-3 or TRBV12-4 to TRBJ2-1; TRBD1 agrees at 7 bases. There are 16 residues in the CDR3. J gave up 2 bases and V 1 base, and 5 bases lay outside the gene matches. CDR3 DNA sequence: TGTGCCAGCAGTTTAGGTCTGGGGACAGCCTACAATGAGCAGTTCTTC. Its protein product is CASSLGLGTAYNEQFF.

This clonotype was observed a handful of times. The V gene is TRBV6-5, the J gene TRBJ2-7, with TRBD1 matching over 8 bases. This CDR3 is 16 amino acids long. After removal of 0 bases from V and 2 bases from J, the junction contained 6 bases not matched to a gene. Germline CDR1 and CDR2: MNHEY and SVGAGI. CDR3 nucleotide sequence: TGTGCCAGCAGTTACTCCCGGTCCAGGGGGCCCTACGAGCAGTACTTC. This encodes CASSYSRSRGPYEQYF.

The table lists this clonotype with a few counts. The chain carries TRBV24-1 and TRBJ1-5; D might be TRBD1 (6 bases). CDR1 is KGHDR and CDR2 is SFDVKD in the germline V gene. CDR3 length: 15 amino acids. The V end lost 5 bases, the J end lost 5 bases, and 15 bases lay between the germline ends. The CDR3 region has the DNA TGTGCCACCAGTGGGCCAGGGGCCCGGGATCAGCCCCAGCATTTT. Amino acid sequence: CATSGPGARDQPQHF.

This chain uses TRBV6-1 with TRBJ2-7; possible D gene TRBD1, 5 bases. CDR3 length: 14 residues. CDR1 MNHNS and CDR2 SASEGT come from the germline V gene. Trimming stripped 7 bases from V and 2 bases from J, with 15 bases between. The DNA for the CDR3 is TGTGCCAGCACCCAATACCAGGGTCCCTACGAGCAGTACTTC. Its translation is CASTQYQGPYEQYF.

This clonotype appeared a few times. This chain links TRBV20-1 with TRBJ2-6; TRBD1 matches 7 bases. J gave up 3 bases and V 3 bases, and 2 bases lay outside the gene matches. CDR1 and CDR2 (germline): DFQATT, SNEGSKA (reference sequence). The CDR3 has 14 amino acids. As DNA, the CDR3 is TGCAGTGCTAGGGGACAGCTTGGGGCCAACGTCCTGACTTTC. Amino acid sequence: CSARGQLGANVLTF.

Only a few counts were recorded for this clonotype. In nucleotides, the CDR3 is TGTGCCACCAGTGATTGGAACAGGCCCCAGCATTTT. It specifies CATSDWNRPQHF. V gene TRBV24-1 combines with J gene TRBJ1-5; D is unclear. This CDR3 is 12 amino acids long. With 2 bases removed from V and 9 bases from J, the gap between germline ends came to 7 bases. Germline CDR1 reads KGHDR; CDR2 reads SFDVKD.

The gene calls are TRBV28 and TRBJ2-4; 8 bases line up with TRBD1. This CDR3 contains 14 residues. The germline CDR1 and CDR2 sequences are MDHEN and SYDVKM. J lost 6 bases, V lost 8 bases, and 9 bases had no gene match. The CDR3 DNA follows: TGTGCCAGCGCCCCCCGACAGGGGACAAACATTCAGTACTTC. The encoded protein is CASAPRQGTNIQYF.

This clonotype was detected a few times. The chain carries TRBV12-3 or TRBV12-4 and TRBJ1-3; no definite D call. CDR3 length equals 15 residues. Trimming cost V 2 bases and J 0 bases, with 8 bases left between them. The CDR3 sequence: CASSLTLISGNTIYF. CDR3 DNA: TGTGCCAGCAGTTTAACGCTGATCTCTGGAAACACCATATATTTT.

This clonotype has ten or more counts. CDR3 protein: CASSSTQGQGYEQYF. Here the CDR3 DNA reads TGCGCCAGCAGCTCAACGCAAGGACAGGGGTACGAGCAGTACTTC. The V call is TRBV5-1, the J call TRBJ2-7; TRBD1 matches 9 bases. V gave up 3 bases and J gave up 4 bases; unmatched junction bases: 8. Germline lookup yields CDR1 SGHRS and CDR2 YFSETQ. The CDR3 is 15 residues long.

This rearrangement joins TRBV6-1 to TRBJ2-7, with D possibly matching TRBD2 (5 bases). Trimming cost V 1 base and J 3 bases, with 7 bases left between them. This CDR3 contains 13 residues. CDR1 and CDR2 from the germline V gene are MNHNS and SASEGT. In DNA, the CDR3 is TGTGCCAGCAGTGAAGTTGAGGGCTACGAGCAGTACTTC. The encoded protein is CASSEVEGYEQYF.

V gene TRBV7-9 combines with J gene TRBJ2-3; 8 bases agree with TRBD1. V was clipped by 5 bases and J by 2 bases; unmatched bases: 9. The CDR3 is made up of 16 amino acids. The germline V gene has CDR1 SEHNR and CDR2 FQNEAQ (reference sequence). CDR3 in amino acids: CASSQRKDRVTDTQYF. Written as DNA, the CDR3 is TGTGCCAGCAGCCAAAGAAAGGACAGGGTCACAGATACGCAGTATTTT.

A few counts support this clonotype. The rearrangement links TRBV20-1 to TRBJ2-1; 13 nucleotides align to TRBD2. The CDR3 totals 14 residues. V was pared by 4 bases and J by 8 bases, with 5 bases of the junction left unmatched. Germline assignment: CDR1 DFQATT and CDR2 SNEGSKA (reference sequence). Here the CDR3 DNA reads TGCAGTGCTACAGGACTAGCGGGAGTCTATGAGCAGTTCTTC. This codes for CSATGLAGVYEQFF.

J is TRBJ2-3 and V is TRBV9, with a possible D match to TRBD2 (5 bases). Per germline, CDR1 SGDLS and CDR2 YYNGEE. V lost 0 bases, J lost 4 bases, and 9 bases lay in between. This CDR3 spans 14 amino acids. The CDR3 nucleotides are TGTGCCAGCAGCGTAGTGGCAGCGGCAGATACGCAGTATTTT. Translating it yields CASSVVAAADTQYF.

The chain carries TRBV7-9 and TRBJ1-5; no clear D gene. CDR3 length: 13 residues. From germline, CDR1 is SEHNR and CDR2 FQNEAQ (reference sequence). Trimming left V 2 bases short and J 7 bases short, with 9 bases between. CDR3 DNA: TGTGCCAGCAGCTTAAATTCTCCCCAGCCCCAGCATTTT. Its translation is CASSLNSPQPQHF. Filled out from reference TRBV7-9 and TRBJ1-5, the complete variable domain reads DTGVSQNPRHKITKRGQNVTFRCDPISEHNRLYWYRQTLGQGPEFLTYFQNEAQLEKSRLLSDRFSAERPKGSFSTLEIQRTEQGDSAMYLCASSLNSPQPQHFGDGTRLSIL.

The chain employs TRBV5-1 and TRBJ2-7; tentatively, D is TRBD1 (5 bases). This CDR3 is built from 13 residues. Trimming removed 4 bases from V and 6 bases from J, with 14 bases in between. Germline V gene sequence: CDR1 SGHRS, CDR2 YFSETQ. The CDR3 DNA reads TGCGCCAGCAGCCCGGGCAGGGATCGCGAGCAGTACTTC. The encoded protein is CASSPGRDREQYF.

This clonotype was picked up many times. The CDR3 nucleotides are TGCAGCGTCCAACCCGGGACAGGTCCCTACGAGCAGTACTTC. Translated: CSVQPGTGPYEQYF. This chain uses TRBV29-1 with TRBJ2-7; 8 bases align to TRBD1. V lost 6 bases to trimming and J lost 2 bases; unmatched junction nucleotides: 9. CDR1 and CDR2 from the germline V gene are SQVTM and ANQGSEA. This CDR3 comprises 14 residues.

The chain carries TRBV12-3 or TRBV12-4 and TRBJ1-4; possibly TRBD1 for D (6 bases). The length of the CDR3 is 15 residues. V lost 3 bases and J lost 7, with 15 bases in between. The CDR3, as DNA: TGTGCCAGCAGTTTCGGCAGGGGATGGAGTGAAAAACTGTTTTTT. This encodes CASSFGRGWSEKLFF.

The chain recombines TRBV5-5 with TRBJ2-5, with 9 nucleotides matching TRBD1. Looked up from germline, CDR1 is SGHKS and CDR2 is YYEKEE (reference sequence). Trimming took 3 bases from V and 5 from J; bases not matched to a gene: 11. CDR3 length equals 16 residues. DNA of the CDR3: TGTGCCAGCAGCTCCGCCGGGACAGGGATAGGCGAGACCCAGTACTTC. Translation: CASSSAGTGIGETQYF.

Only a few counts were recorded for this clonotype. The V and J genes are TRBV30 and TRBJ2-1; no firm D call. CDR1 and CDR2 (germline): GTSNPN, SVGIG (reference sequence). The germline V and J ends were trimmed by 0 bases and 0 bases, with 6 bases remaining between them. The CDR3 loop spans 14 amino acids. The CDR3 nucleotides are TGTGCCTGGAGTGTGGGAATCTCCTACAATGAGCAGTTCTTC. Its translation is CAWSVGISYNEQFF.

This clonotype was detected only a few times. The chain recombines TRBV12-3 or TRBV12-4 with TRBJ1-6, with D hard to call. V was shortened by 3 bases and J by 9 bases, with 12 bases between the two germline ends. This CDR3 region has 14 residues. Written as DNA, the CDR3 is TGTGCCAGCAGTTTTATGGAGAAGGGTTCACCCCTCCACTTT. Its protein is CASSFMEKGSPLHF.

A few counts support this clonotype. The rearrangement joins TRBV7-9 to TRBJ2-1, with 8 bases matching TRBD2. Trimming cost V 5 bases and J 3 bases; bases outside gene matches: 6. CDR3 length: 15 residues. CDR1 and CDR2 from the germline V gene are SEHNR and FQNEAQ (reference sequence). CDR3 DNA sequence: TGTGCCAGCAGCCGGGGACTAGGAGACTACAATGAGCAGTTCTTC. Protein sequence: CASSRGLGDYNEQFF.

There are many counts of this clonotype. V is TRBV6-1 and J is TRBJ2-1; 10 bases align to TRBD2. From germline, CDR1 is MNHNS and CDR2 SASEGT. V shed 5 bases, J shed 1 base, and the junction held 11 bases outside the gene matches. The CDR3 has 18 residues. CDR3 coding DNA: TGTGCCAGCAGTACCCCCCCTAGCGGGAGTAATTCCTACAATGAGCAGTTCTTC. It translates to CASSTPPSGSNSYNEQFF.

The chain carries TRBV27 and TRBJ2-2, with D unresolved. Germline V gives CDR1 MNHEY, CDR2 SMNVEV (reference sequence). The CDR3 runs to 14 residues. The V end lost 2 bases, the J end lost 5 bases, and 9 bases lay between the germline ends. CDR3: CASSLERITGELFF. CDR3 in DNA: TGTGCCAGCAGTTTAGAACGGATTACCGGGGAGCTGTTTTTT.

CDR3 in DNA: TGCGCCAGCAGCCAAGACGCTAGCGGGTACACAGATACGCAGTATTTT. Its protein is CASSQDASGYTDTQYF. This sequence joins TRBV4-3 and TRBJ2-3; 8 bases fit TRBD2. The CDR3 length is 16 residues. Trimming at V came to 0 bases and at J to 2 bases, leaving 4 bases not matched to a gene. CDR1 LGHNA and CDR2 YSLEER come from the germline V gene.

This clonotype was counted a few times. The rearrangement uses TRBV20-1 and TRBJ2-7, with a tentative D call TRBD1 (6 bases). CDR3 length: 13 residues. Germline CDR1 is DFQATT and CDR2 is SNEGSKA (reference sequence). Trimming left V 3 bases short and J 3 bases short, with 12 bases between. As DNA, the CDR3 is TGCAGTGCTAGCAAGGACAGAGGCTACGAGCAGTACTTC. It yields the protein CSASKDRGYEQYF.

This clonotype was seen a handful of times. The rearrangement links TRBV10-3 to TRBJ2-4; 13 bases are shared with TRBD2. Germline lookup yields CDR1 ENHRY and CDR2 SYGVKD. Trimming cost V 3 bases and J 10 bases; bases outside gene matches: 6. The CDR3 extends over 15 amino acids. The CDR3 is CAISDPGLAGPIQYF. The DNA for the CDR3 is TGTGCCATCAGTGACCCGGGACTAGCGGGACCGATTCAGTACTTC.

In regard to this clonotype: This may be a read error: a much more frequent sequence differs by one nucleotide. The rearrangement uses TRBV6-2 or TRBV6-3 and TRBJ2-5, with D uncertain. Germline-derived CDR1 and CDR2 are MNHEY and SVGEGT. This CDR3 has 11 amino acids. DNA for the CDR3: TGTGGCAGCAGTTATATGGAGACCCAGTACTTC. Translation gives CGSSYMETQYF.

The chain recombines TRBV6-1 with TRBJ2-7; D is possibly TRBD1 (6 bases). From germline, CDR1 is MNHNS and CDR2 SASEGT. Trimming left V 3 bases short and J 9 bases short, with 15 bases between. The CDR3 consists of 13 residues. The chain's CDR3 is CASSDIQGKVQYF. The CDR3 DNA reads TGTGCCAGCAGTGACATACAGGGTAAGGTGCAGTACTTC.

This clonotype was counted a few times. The V gene is TRBV23-1, the J gene TRBJ2-3; D might be TRBD2 (5 bases). TRBV23-1 is labeled an ORF, and its function is uncertain. V was shortened by 6 bases and J by 2 bases, with 15 bases between the two germline ends. This CDR3 spans 15 amino acids. This chain's CDR3 is CASRPRMRATDTQYF. CDR3 DNA sequence: TGCGCCAGCAGGCCCCGGATGCGGGCCACAGATACGCAGTATTTT.

This clonotype was detected ten times or more. V usage is TRBV12-3 or TRBV12-4 and J usage is TRBJ2-5, with D hard to call. The V and J ends lost 5 bases and 5 bases respectively, with 15 bases between them. The CDR3 sequence is 14 residues long. Here the CDR3 reads CASSPGELRETQYF. CDR3 DNA sequence: TGTGCCAGCAGTCCTGGAGAGCTCCGGGAGACCCAGTACTTC.

This chain links TRBV29-1 with TRBJ1-2; no firm D call. Germline-derived CDR1 and CDR2 are SQVTM and ANQGSEA. The CDR3 totals 13 residues. V lost 1 base and J 0 bases, leaving 6 bases between the germline ends. CDR3 protein: CSVEASTNYGYTF. The CDR3 DNA reads TGCAGCGTTGAAGCAAGTACTAACTATGGCTACACCTTC.